A selection of T cell receptor beta chains follows, all from one sample in a study of shared T cell receptors in the human thymus. Using immunoSEQ multiplex PCR, the repertoire was profiled, and TCRdb retains in-frame clones only, with some absent. The sample records 700,000 to 750,000 clones, 75% to 90% being singletons. In addition, the sample was reused for a study of human thymus T cells.

Source material: thymocytes. The origin of the receptors is a girl less than two years old with a congenital heart defect. Both conserved end residues are part of each CDR3. D genes are given only for firm matches. Some rows mark clone size as missing; the rest say once, few, many or name a class of expanded clone.

size: .; V: TRBV5-6; J: TRBJ1-1; D: .; CDR3: CASRGRRKNTEAFF; DNA: TGTGCCAGCAGGGGGAGACGAAAGAACACTGAAGCTTTCTTT
size: .; V: TRBV11-2; J: TRBJ1-6; D: TRBD1; CDR3: CASSLRGARQGKDSPLHF; DNA: TGTGCCAGCAGCTTAAGGGGGGCAAGACAGGGAAAGGACTCACCCCTCCACTTT
size: .; V: TRBV6-5; J: TRBJ1-2; D: .; CDR3: CASSGLTYGYTF; DNA: TGTGCCAGCAGTGGGCTCACATATGGCTACACCTTC
size: .; V: TRBV5-6; J: TRBJ1-1; D: TRBD1; CDR3: CASSLPIAGTGRDTEAFF; DNA: TGTGCCAGCAGCTTGCCTATCGCCGGGACAGGGAGGGACACTGAAGCTTTCTTT
size: once; V: TRBV12-5; J: TRBJ2-3; D: TRBD2; CDR3: CASGHLVASGGGFSVTDTQYF; DNA: TGTGCTAGTGGTCATTTGGTAGCATCGGGGGGGGGCTTTAGTGTTACAGATACGCAGTATTTT
size: .; V: TRBV13; J: TRBJ1-3; D: .; CDR3: CASSANGKTSGNTIYF; DNA: TGTGCCAGCAGCGCAAACGGGAAAACCTCTGGAAACACCATATATTTT
size: .; V: TRBV27; J: TRBJ2-3; D: .; CDR3: CASKPGGRTDTQYF; DNA: TGTGCCAGCAAGCCTGGGGGCCGCACAGATACGCAGTATTTT
size: once; V: TRBV6-1; J: TRBJ1-6; D: TRBD1; CDR3: CASTGQGVSPLHF; DNA: TGTGCCAGCACGGGACAGGGGGTTTCACCCCTCCACTTT
size: .; V: TRBV5-6; J: TRBJ1-2; D: TRBD1; CDR3: CASSSDRGVVGYTF; DNA: TGTGCCAGCAGCTCCGACAGGGGGGTAGTTGGCTACACCTTC
size: .; V: TRBV9; J: TRBJ2-7; D: .; CDR3: CASSPRGTSYEQYF; DNA: TGTGCCAGCAGCCCAAGGGGAACCTCCTACGAGCAGTACTTC
size: .; V: TRBV29-1; J: TRBJ2-3; D: TRBD2; CDR3: CSVEDRPAGARGTQYF; DNA: TGCAGCGTTGAAGATAGGCCAGCGGGGGCCCGCGGTACGCAGTATTTT
size: few; V: TRBV9; J: TRBJ1-3; D: .; CDR3: CASRSRGGNTIYF; DNA: TGTGCCAGCAGGTCCAGGGGAGGAAACACCATATATTTT
size: .; V: TRBV9; J: TRBJ2-7; D: TRBD1; CDR3: CASSVGTVSYEQYF; DNA: TGTGCCAGCAGCGTCGGGACAGTATCCTACGAGCAGTACTTC
size: .; V: TRBV9; J: TRBJ1-2; D: .; CDR3: CASSDLRPRGNYGYTF; DNA: TGTGCCAGCAGCGACCTACGTCCTAGGGGGAACTATGGCTACACCTTC
size: .; V: TRBV4-1; J: TRBJ1-1; D: TRBD1; CDR3: CASSQEVLRGRVNTEAFF; DNA: TGCGCCAGCAGCCAAGAAGTACTAAGGGGGCGTGTGAACACTGAAGCTTTCTTT
size: once; V: TRBV29-1; J: TRBJ2-7; D: TRBD1; CDR3: CSATGATKGQVGTVFRSPPVEQYF; DNA: TGCAGCGCCACCGGGGCCACCAAGGGACAGGTCGGAACAGTCTTTAGGTCTCCCCCGGTAGAGCAGTACTTC
size: .; V: TRBV7-6; J: TRBJ1-2; D: .; CDR3: CASSPMVRAGANYGYTF; DNA: TGTGCCAGCAGCCCAATGGTCCGGGCAGGGGCAAACTATGGCTACACCTTC
size: .; V: TRBV4-3; J: TRBJ2-1; D: TRBD2; CDR3: CASSQVQRGGNEQFF; DNA: TGCGCCAGCAGCCAAGTGCAGCGGGGGGGCAATGAGCAGTTCTTC
size: .; V: TRBV5-1; J: TRBJ1-1; D: .; CDR3: CASSQWTVLGTEAFF; DNA: TGCGCCAGCAGCCAATGGACAGTTCTAGGCACTGAAGCTTTCTTT
size: .; V: TRBV28; J: TRBJ2-7; D: .; CDR3: CASTPRATLTGLYEQYF; DNA: TGTGCCAGCACCCCACGGGCCACCTTGACGGGACTCTACGAGCAGTACTTC
size: .; V: TRBV5-4; J: TRBJ1-2; D: TRBD1; CDR3: CASSSGQGRSPTNYGYTF; DNA: TGTGCCAGCAGCTCTGGACAGGGGCGCTCTCCTACTAACTATGGCTACACCTTC
size: .; V: TRBV5-1; J: TRBJ1-6; D: .; CDR3: CASSFDKPYSPLHF; DNA: TGCGCCAGCAGCTTTGACAAGCCGTACTCACCCCTCCACTTT
size: .; V: TRBV10-3; J: TRBJ2-1; D: .; CDR3: CAISETDYNEQFF; DNA: TGTGCCATCAGTGAGACAGACTACAATGAGCAGTTCTTC
size: .; V: TRBV19; J: TRBJ1-3; D: .; CDR3: CASSDYPAEHKPSGNTIYF; DNA: TGTGCCAGTAGTGACTATCCCGCCGAACACAAACCCTCTGGAAACACCATATATTTT
size: .; V: TRBV29-1; J: TRBJ1-1; D: .; CDR3: CSVTGLDTEAFF; DNA: TGCAGCGTAACAGGGTTGGACACTGAAGCTTTCTTT